This is a list of T cell receptor beta chains from one sample in a study of blood T cells in healthy people across ages. Each CDR3 protein is one row after TCRdb ran MiXCR on the 5' RACE reads. Of about 1,400,000 distinct CDR3 sequences listed, approximately 38% were seen once; the top ten hold 7% to 9.5%. Sequenced input: blood. The receptor set was obtained from a woman between 18 and 29 years old in good health. Each CDR3 is given with its conserved first and last residue. The D gene is left open where the match is weak. Clone size is shown for a subset of rows, as once, few, many or a class of expanded clone.

TRBV24-1	TRBJ2-3	few	TRBD2	TGTGCCACCAGTGATTCGGCCGGGACTAGGGCACCGGATACGCAGTATTTT	CATSDSAGTRAPDTQYF
TRBV3-1	TRBJ1-1	.	TRBD1	TGTGCCAGCAGCCCCCTCGACAGGGGGCCGGCGAACACTGAAGCTTTCTTT	CASSPLDRGPANTEAFF
TRBV20-1	TRBJ2-1	.	.	TGCAGTGCTAGAGACCGACAGACCTACAATGAGCAGTTCTTC	CSARDRQTYNEQFF
TRBV3-1	TRBJ1-1	.	.	TGTGCCAGCAGCCAAGATATGAGCACTGAAGCTTTCTTT	CASSQDMSTEAFF
TRBV20-1	TRBJ2-7	.	.	TGCAGTGCTAGCAGGGGACCGGGATTCGGGGTTACCGAGCAGTACTTC	CSASRGPGFGVTEQYF
TRBV5-6	TRBJ2-5	.	.	TGTGCCAGCAGCTTGCTGAGGGACAATGAGCAGTACTTC	CASSLLRDNEQYF
TRBV5-1	TRBJ2-7	.	TRBD1	TGCGCCAGCAGCTTTTGGGGACAGGGTGTAAACGAGCAGTACTTC	CASSFWGQGVNEQYF
TRBV6-5	TRBJ2-7	once	TRBD1	TGTGCCAGCAGTTACTCGCACATGACAGGGGGTTACGAGCAGTACTTC	CASSYSHMTGGYEQYF
TRBV4-1	TRBJ2-7	few	TRBD1	TGCGCCAGCAGCCAGGAGCCGGACAGGGGGTCCTACGAGCAGTACTTC	CASSQEPDRGSYEQYF
TRBV7-4	TRBJ1-4	.	TRBD1	TGTGCCAGCGTTGGAACAGGGGGAAATGAAAAACTGTTTTTT	CASVGTGGNEKLFF
TRBV14	TRBJ2-1	many	.	TGTGCCAGCAGCCAAGACCTTTACAATGAGCAGTTCTTC	CASSQDLYNEQFF
TRBV2	TRBJ2-3	.	TRBD2	TGTGCCAGCAGGTCGGGACCAGCGGGGATAGATACGCAGTATTTT	CASRSGPAGIDTQYF
TRBV25-1	TRBJ2-5	.	.	TGTGCCAGCAGTGTCCCTCGAGGGTTTTCCGAGACCCAGTACTTC	CASSVPRGFSETQYF
TRBV7-2	TRBJ2-3	.	.	TGTGCCTGCAGCTCGTATAGCACAGATACGCAGTATTTT	CACSSYSTDTQYF
TRBV5-4	TRBJ1-2	.	TRBD1	TGTGCCGGGGAGCAGGGGGCAAGCTACACCTTC	CAGEQGASYTF
TRBV2	TRBJ1-5	.	TRBD1	TGTGCCAGCAGTGTGACAGGGGCTAGGGAGCCCCAGCATTTT	CASSVTGAREPQHF
TRBV12-3/TRBV12-4	TRBJ2-7	.	.	TGTGCCAGCATCCCTAGCGTGGGAGAAGTTTACGAGCAGTACTTC	CASIPSVGEVYEQYF
TRBV27	TRBJ2-5	few	TRBD1	TGTGCCAGCACCAAATACGGGGACAGGGTGGAGACCCAGTACTTC	CASTKYGDRVETQYF
TRBV7-2	TRBJ2-7	few	TRBD2	TGTGCCAGCAGCTTCCTCACTAGCGGGGATGCCTACGAGCAGTACTTC	CASSFLTSGDAYEQYF
TRBV11-2	TRBJ2-2	once	.	TGTGCCAGCAGCTTCCAAGGGTTCGGGGAGCTGTTTTTT	CASSFQGFGELFF
TRBV12-3/TRBV12-4	TRBJ1-1	.	.	TGTGCCAGCAGTTTTGGGGGCAGCGGGATCGCTGAAGCTTTCTTT	CASSFGGSGIAEAFF
TRBV20-1	TRBJ2-4	few	.	TGCAGTGCTAGTCTGTCAGGCAGTGCAGGGATTGAGCAGTACTTC	CSASLSGSAGIEQYF
TRBV3-1	TRBJ2-7	.	TRBD2	TGTGCCAGCGGGCTTAGTAAAACCGGGACTAGCGGATCCTACGAGCAGTACTTC	CASGLSKTGTSGSYEQYF
TRBV20-1	TRBJ1-5	.	TRBD1	TGCAGTGCTAATGACAGGGGGCTGATAATCGATAGCAATCAGCCCCAGCATTTT	CSANDRGLIIDSNQPQHF
TRBV6-5	TRBJ2-5	.	.	TGTGCCAGCAGTCAACAAAAAGAGACCCAGTACTTC	CASSQQKETQYF
TRBV20-1	TRBJ2-1	many	TRBD2	TGCAGTGCTAGAGTCGGGACTAGCGGGAATCATGAGCAGTTCTTC	CSARVGTSGNHEQFF
TRBV4-1	TRBJ2-1	.	.	TGCGCCAGCAGCCAACTTAGGAGATACAATGAGCAGTTCTTC	CASSQLRRYNEQFF
TRBV15	TRBJ1-5	few	TRBD1	TGTGCCACCAGCAGAGATAGAGGGACAGGGGTGAATCAGCCCCAGCATTTT	CATSRDRGTGVNQPQHF
TRBV20-1	TRBJ1-1	.	.	TGCAGTGCTAGAGTTAGCGGGGCGGCCACTGAAGCTTTCTTT	CSARVSGAATEAFF
TRBV7-9	TRBJ2-1	.	.	TGTGCCAGCCAGCTTATGGGGAATGAGCAGTTCTTC	CASQLMGNEQFF
TRBV18	TRBJ2-3	.	TRBD2	TGTGCCAGCTCAGCCGGGACTAGCGGTCGCACAGATACGCAGTATTTT	CASSAGTSGRTDTQYF
TRBV5-8	TRBJ1-2	.	TRBD1	TGTGCCAGCAGCTTGGTGGAGGGGGCCTATGGCTACACCTTC	CASSLVEGAYGYTF
TRBV4-1	TRBJ1-2	.	.	TGCGCCAGCAGCCAAGATGTCCAAGGGCTCGCGACCTATGGCTACACCTTC	CASSQDVQGLATYGYTF
TRBV5-1	TRBJ2-2	.	.	TGCGCCAGCAGCTTGTCTACAGGCGGAGACGGGGAGCTGTTTTTT	CASSLSTGGDGELFF
TRBV7-2	TRBJ2-3	few	.	TGTGCCAGCAGCTTACAACCGTGGGACTCCTACACAGATACGCAGTATTTT	CASSLQPWDSYTDTQYF
TRBV6-5	TRBJ1-1	.	TRBD1	TGTGCCAGCAGACCATACACAGGGGGCATCACTGAAGCTTTCTTT	CASRPYTGGITEAFF
TRBV2	TRBJ2-7	few	TRBD2	TGTGCCACCTTGGAGGGGACTAGCGGTTCTAATGAGCAGTACTTC	CATLEGTSGSNEQYF
TRBV27	TRBJ2-1	few	TRBD2	TGTGCCAGCAGTTTTCGGACTAGCGGGAGAGGTGACAATGAGCAGTTCTTC	CASSFRTSGRGDNEQFF
TRBV12-3/TRBV12-4	TRBJ2-7	few	.	TGTGCCAGCAGTCGAACTTGGGAGCAGTACTTC	CASSRTWEQYF
TRBV20-1	TRBJ2-5	.	.	TGCAGTGCTCCGGAATACCAAGAGACCCAGTACTTC	CSAPEYQETQYF
TRBV7-9	TRBJ2-3	.	.	TGTGCCAGCAGCCCCCCCCCTACGGGGCCCACAGATACGCAGTATTTT	CASSPPPTGPTDTQYF
TRBV20-1	TRBJ2-3	.	.	TGCAGTGCTGCCTCGCCACGGGACAACTCGGGGAATACGCAGTATTTT	CSAASPRDNSGNTQYF
TRBV7-2	TRBJ2-5	.	TRBD1	TGTGCCAGCAGCTTAGCGCGGCTGGTAGTGGGGACAGGGACAGAGACCCAGTACTTC	CASSLARLVVGTGTETQYF
TRBV7-9	TRBJ1-6	.	TRBD1	TGTGCCAGCAGCTTACAGGGGGCGAATTCACCCCTCCACTTT	CASSLQGANSPLHF
TRBV3-1	TRBJ2-6	.	.	TGTGCCAGCAGCCCATCTTCGGCCAACGTCCTGACTTTC	CASSPSSANVLTF
TRBV20-1	TRBJ2-1	.	TRBD2	TGCAGTGCTAGGCCTAGCGGAATTCACAATGAGCAGTTCTTC	CSARPSGIHNEQFF
TRBV12-3/TRBV12-4	TRBJ2-5	.	TRBD2	TGTGCCAGCAGTTTAGTGGGGGTAGCGGGAGAGGGTGATCAAGAGACCCAGTACTTC	CASSLVGVAGEGDQETQYF
TRBV18	TRBJ2-3	.	.	TGTGCCAGCTCACCAACGGGACCAGACAGCCGAGATACGCAGTATTTT	CASSPTGPDSRDTQYF
TRBV18	TRBJ2-7	few	TRBD2	TGTGCCAGCTCACCGACTAGCGTCTCCTACGAGCAGTACTTC	CASSPTSVSYEQYF
TRBV30	TRBJ1-1	.	.	TGTGCCTGGAGTGTAGCGGCAGGGTTATTGGCTGAAGCTTTCTTT	CAWSVAAGLLAEAFF
TRBV7-2	TRBJ2-1	.	TRBD1	TGTGCCAGCAGTAAGGGACAGACCTACGAGCAGTTCTTC	CASSKGQTYEQFF
TRBV4-2	TRBJ2-7	.	.	TGTGCCAGCAGCCCCACCTGGGGGGCCGAGCAGTACTTC	CASSPTWGAEQYF
TRBV4-1	TRBJ2-1	few	TRBD2	TGCGCCAGCAGCCGTGGACTAGCGGGAGGATCCTTCTCCTACAATGAGCAGTTCTTC	CASSRGLAGGSFSYNEQFF
TRBV4-1	TRBJ1-5	few	TRBD1	TGCGCCAGCAGCCAAGATCCCCAGACAGGGGTAAATCAGCCCCAGCATTTT	CASSQDPQTGVNQPQHF
TRBV6-2/TRBV6-3	TRBJ2-7	few	.	TGTGCCAGCAGTGCCTTAATCGCCTACGAGCAGTACTTC	CASSALIAYEQYF
TRBV4-2	TRBJ2-7	.	TRBD2	TGTGCCAGCAGCCAACCAGGGACTAGCGGGGTCGCCTACGAGCAGTACTTC	CASSQPGTSGVAYEQYF
TRBV10-3	TRBJ2-5	.	.	TGTGCCATCAGTGATGGGGCCGGAGAGACCCAGTACTTC	CAISDGAGETQYF
TRBV7-2	TRBJ2-1	.	TRBD2	TGTGCCAGCAGCCCTCGGGCGGGAGTAAGTAATGAGCAGTTCTTC	CASSPRAGVSNEQFF